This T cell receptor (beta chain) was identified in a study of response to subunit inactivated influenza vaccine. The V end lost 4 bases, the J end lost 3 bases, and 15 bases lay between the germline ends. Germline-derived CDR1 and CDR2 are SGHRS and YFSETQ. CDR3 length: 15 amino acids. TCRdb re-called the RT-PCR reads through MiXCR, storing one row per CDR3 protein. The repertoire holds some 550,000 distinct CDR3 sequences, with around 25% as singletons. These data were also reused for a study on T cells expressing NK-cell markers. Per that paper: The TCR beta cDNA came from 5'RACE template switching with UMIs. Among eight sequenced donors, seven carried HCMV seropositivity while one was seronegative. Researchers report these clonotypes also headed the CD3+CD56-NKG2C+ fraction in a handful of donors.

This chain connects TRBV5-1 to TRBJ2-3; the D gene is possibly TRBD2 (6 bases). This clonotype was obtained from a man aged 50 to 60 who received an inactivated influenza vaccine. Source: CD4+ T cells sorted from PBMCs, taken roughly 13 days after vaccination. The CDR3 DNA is TGCGCCAGCAGCCATGGGCAGGAGGGTACAGATACGCAGTATTTT. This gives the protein CASSHGQEGTDTQYF. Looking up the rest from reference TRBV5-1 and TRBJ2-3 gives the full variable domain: KAGVTQTPRYLIKTRGQQVTLSCSPISGHRSVSWYQQTPGQGLQFLFEYFSETQRNKGNFPGRFSGRQFSNSRSEMNVSTLELGDSALYLCASSHGQEGTDTQYFGPGTRLTVL.